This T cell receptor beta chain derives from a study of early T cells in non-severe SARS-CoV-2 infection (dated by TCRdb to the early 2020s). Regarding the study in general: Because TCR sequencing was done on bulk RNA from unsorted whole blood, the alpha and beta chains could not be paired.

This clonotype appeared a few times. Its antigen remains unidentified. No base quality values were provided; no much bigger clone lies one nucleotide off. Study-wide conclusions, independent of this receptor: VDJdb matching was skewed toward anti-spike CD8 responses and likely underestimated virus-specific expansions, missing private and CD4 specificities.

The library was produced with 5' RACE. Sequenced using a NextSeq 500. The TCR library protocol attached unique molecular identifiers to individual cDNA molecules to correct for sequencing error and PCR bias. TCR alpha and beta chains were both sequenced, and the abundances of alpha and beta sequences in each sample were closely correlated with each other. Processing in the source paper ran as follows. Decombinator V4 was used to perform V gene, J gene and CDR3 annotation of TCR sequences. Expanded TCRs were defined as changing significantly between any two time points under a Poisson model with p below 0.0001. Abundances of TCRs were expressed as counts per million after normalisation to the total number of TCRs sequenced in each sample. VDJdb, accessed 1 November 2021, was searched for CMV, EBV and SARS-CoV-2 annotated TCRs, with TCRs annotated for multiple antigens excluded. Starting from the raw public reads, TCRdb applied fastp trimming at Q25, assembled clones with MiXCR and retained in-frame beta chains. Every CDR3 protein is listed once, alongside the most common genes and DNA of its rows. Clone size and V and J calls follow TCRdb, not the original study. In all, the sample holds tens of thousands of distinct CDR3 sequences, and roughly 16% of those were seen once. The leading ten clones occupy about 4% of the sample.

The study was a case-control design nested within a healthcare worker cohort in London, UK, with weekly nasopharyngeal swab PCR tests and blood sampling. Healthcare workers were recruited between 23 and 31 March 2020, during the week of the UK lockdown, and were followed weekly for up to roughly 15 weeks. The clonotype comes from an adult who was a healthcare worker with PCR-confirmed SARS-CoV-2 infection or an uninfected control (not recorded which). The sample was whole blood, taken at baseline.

The DNA reads TGCGCCAGCAGCTTGGGTAGCCCCCCCTCCGTTTGGGAGCAGTACTTC. This codes for CASSLGSPPSVWEQYF. The rearranged chain carries TRBV5-1 and TRBJ2-7, with the D gene uncertain. The CDR3 goes from the cysteine to the phenylalanine over 16 residues. The retained sequence is limited to the CDR3, 48 bases, with the frame set at the first base. The V end loses 0 bases and the J end loses 7 bases, and a stretch of 20 bases separates them. CDR1 SGHRS and CDR2 YFSETQ were looked up in the germline V gene.